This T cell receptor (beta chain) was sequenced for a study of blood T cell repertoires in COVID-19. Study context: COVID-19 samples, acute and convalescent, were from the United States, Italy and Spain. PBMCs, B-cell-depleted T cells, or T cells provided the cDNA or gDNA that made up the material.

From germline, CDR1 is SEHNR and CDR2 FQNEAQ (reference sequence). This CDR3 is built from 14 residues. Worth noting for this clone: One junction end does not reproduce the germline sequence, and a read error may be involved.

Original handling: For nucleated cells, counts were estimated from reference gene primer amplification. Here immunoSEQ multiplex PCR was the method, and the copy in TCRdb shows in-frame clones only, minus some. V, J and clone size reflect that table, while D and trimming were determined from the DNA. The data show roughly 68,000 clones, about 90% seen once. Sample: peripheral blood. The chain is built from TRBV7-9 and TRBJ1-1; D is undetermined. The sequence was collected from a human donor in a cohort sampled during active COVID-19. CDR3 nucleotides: TGTGCCAGCAGCCTGGAGGGCCCGAACAGTGAAGCTTTCTTT. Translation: CASSLEGPNSEAFF. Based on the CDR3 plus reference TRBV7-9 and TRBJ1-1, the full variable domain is DTGVSQNPRHKITKRGQNVTFRCDPISEHNRLYWYRQTLGQGPEFLTYFQNEAQLEKSRLLSDRFSAERPKGSFSTLEIQRTEQGDSAMYLCASSLEGPNSEAFFGQGTRLTVV.